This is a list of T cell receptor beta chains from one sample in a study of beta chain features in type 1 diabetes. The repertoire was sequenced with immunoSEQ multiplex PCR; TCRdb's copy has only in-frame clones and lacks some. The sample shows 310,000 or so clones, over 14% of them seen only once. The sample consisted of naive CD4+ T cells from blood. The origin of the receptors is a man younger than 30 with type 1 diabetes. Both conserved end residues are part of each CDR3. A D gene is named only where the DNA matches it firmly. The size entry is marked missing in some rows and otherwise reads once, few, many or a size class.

CASSLRPQGINTEAFF	-	TRBV5-1	-
CASSRGQGGTEAFF	few	TRBV5-1	TRBD1
CASSPTGTGLNEQFF	few	TRBV5-1	TRBD1
CASSTSGGFQETQYF	-	TRBV6-4	TRBD2
CASSYAGGAKNIQYF	-	TRBV6-5	-
CASNLAGDRQETQYF	few	TRBV6-1	TRBD2
CASSQARTGTRTEAFF	few	TRBV4-1	TRBD1
CSVEDHGAEAFF	-	TRBV29-1	-
CASSLGGSSYNEQFF	-	TRBV5-4	-
CASSRQGFLGELFF	-	TRBV5-6	-
CASSQAHAGGEKLFF	-	TRBV4-3	-
CASSLSQGQETQYF	-	TRBV7-6	-
CAIWDSRSYNEQFF	-	TRBV10-3	-
CATGQGPIGQPQHF	-	TRBV2	TRBD1
CAWSRTSGSQPQHF	-	TRBV30	-
CASIILGQEQFF	few	TRBV6-1	-
CSVLQGAGYEKLFF	few	TRBV29-1	-
CASSESGQGNEQFF	-	TRBV10-1	TRBD1
CASSPRQGTGELFF	few	TRBV11-2	TRBD1
CASSVSQALGEQYF	-	TRBV28	-